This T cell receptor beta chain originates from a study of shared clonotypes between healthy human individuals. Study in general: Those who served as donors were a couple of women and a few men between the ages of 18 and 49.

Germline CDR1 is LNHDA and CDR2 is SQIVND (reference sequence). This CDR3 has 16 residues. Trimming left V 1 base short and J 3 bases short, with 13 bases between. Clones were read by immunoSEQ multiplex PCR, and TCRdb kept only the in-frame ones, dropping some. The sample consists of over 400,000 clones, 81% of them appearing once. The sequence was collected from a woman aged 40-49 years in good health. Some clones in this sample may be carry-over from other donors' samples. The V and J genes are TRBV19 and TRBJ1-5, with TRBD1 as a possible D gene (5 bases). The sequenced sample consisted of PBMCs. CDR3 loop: CASSIGRGEDNQPQHF. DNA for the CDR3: TGTGCCAGTAGTATAGGAAGAGGGGAGGACAATCAGCCCCAGCATTTT.